Shown below are 27 T cell receptor beta chains from a single sample sequenced in a study of T cells in Graves' hyperthyroidism and ophthalmopathy. Template material for amplifying TCR beta CDR3 regions consisted of RNA transcripts. HTBI primers were the set used in a first-round RT-PCR of the TCR CDR3. Via MiXCR, TCRdb re-called the multiplex PCR reads, giving one row per CDR3 protein. This table has about 640,000 distinct CDR3 sequences, less than 25% appearing once. The sequencing input was blood. These receptors all stem from a man aged 25-45 years with Graves' ophthalmopathy.

This clonotype came up many times. The gene calls are TRBV28 and TRBJ2-5; 10 nucleotides line up with TRBD1. The CDR3 is made up of 14 amino acids. V lost 9 bases and J lost 5; bases outside the gene matches: 9. Germline CDR1 MDHEN, CDR2 SYDVKM. CDR3 nucleotide sequence: TGTGCCAGTCTTACGACAGGGGGCGACGAGACCCAGTACTTC. Translating gives CASLTTGGDETQYF. Full variable domain (rest looked up from reference TRBV28 and TRBJ2-5): DVKVTQSSRYLVKRTGEKVFLECVQDMDHENMFWYRQDPGLGLRLIYFSYDVKMKEKGDIPEGYSVSREKKERFSLILESASTNQTSMYLCASLTTGGDETQYFGPGTRLLVL.

This clonotype has ten or more counts. The V gene is TRBV28, the J gene TRBJ2-5, with TRBD2 matching 8 bases. Germline CDR1 is MDHEN and CDR2 is SYDVKM. The CDR3 sequence is 14 residues long. V trimming: 3 bases; J trimming: 5 bases; junction bases outside the gene matches: 5. CDR3: CASSFGGEGETQYF. In DNA, the CDR3 is TGTGCCAGCAGTTTCGGGGGGGAGGGCGAGACCCAGTACTTC.

This clonotype was detected a few times. This chain connects TRBV6-2 or TRBV6-3 to TRBJ2-3; no reliable D call. V dropped 8 bases and J dropped 0 bases, with 18 bases sitting between them. CDR1 and CDR2 from the germline V gene are MNHEY and SVGEGT. The CDR3 has 16 residues. Written as DNA, the CDR3 is TGTGCCAGCGGGCCGAGTGGTAAACCTAGCACAGATACGCAGTATTTT. This codes for CASGPSGKPSTDTQYF.

This clonotype has a handful of counts. CDR3 DNA sequence: TGTGCCAGCAGTTTCGCCGGGTTAGCGGGAGGCACCGGGGAGCTGTTTTTT. Residues: CASSFAGLAGGTGELFF. The chain has TRBV28 and TRBJ2-2; 10 bases map to TRBD2. The V and J ends lost 3 bases and 4 bases, in that order; junction bases with no gene match: 8. Germline CDR1 reads MDHEN; CDR2 reads SYDVKM. This CDR3 has 17 amino acids.

This clonotype was found a few times. The J gene is TRBJ2-1, the V gene TRBV28, with D possibly being TRBD1 or TRBD2 (5 bases each). Germline V gene data show CDR1 as MDHEN and CDR2 as SYDVKM. The CDR3 loop spans 14 amino acids. V was clipped by 1 base and J by 13 bases, with 17 bases between them. The CDR3 region has the DNA TGTGCCAGCAGTTTATCCGACAGCGGTACTCGCCAGTTCTTC. Its protein product is CASSLSDSGTRQFF.

This clonotype was observed a few times. The J gene is TRBJ1-1, the V gene TRBV6-1; possibly TRBD1 for D (5 bases). The CDR3 consists of 14 residues. V dropped 8 bases and J dropped 2 bases, with 15 bases sitting between them. Germline lookup yields CDR1 MNHNS and CDR2 SASEGT. CDR3 residues: CASYEGTLNTEAFF. CDR3 DNA: TGTGCCAGCTATGAAGGGACTTTAAACACTGAAGCTTTCTTT.

This clonotype showed up many times. The V and J genes are TRBV12-3 or TRBV12-4 and TRBJ2-7; possibly TRBD2 for D (5 bases). The CDR3 sequence is 14 residues long. V lost 4 bases and J lost 6, with 16 bases in between. The CDR3 nucleotides read TGTGCCAGCAGTTCATCCGGGAAAGCTGGCGAGCAGTACTTC. Translating gives CASSSSGKAGEQYF.

This clonotype was observed a single time. The chain links TRBV10-3 to TRBJ2-2; the D gene is possibly TRBD2 (6 bases). From germline, CDR1 is ENHRY and CDR2 SYGVKD. The CDR3 length is 14 residues. V lost 9 bases, J lost 4 bases, and 15 bases lay in between. CDR3 coding DNA: TGTGCCATGCGAGGGGAGGCTGGCACCGGGGAGCTGTTTTTT. This encodes CAMRGEAGTGELFF.

This chain links TRBV29-1 with TRBJ2-2, with 7 bases lining up with TRBD2. This CDR3 has 15 residues. From germline, CDR1 is SQVTM and CDR2 ANQGSEA. Trimming took 7 bases from V and 2 from J; bases not matched to a gene: 10. In nucleotides, the CDR3 is TGCAGCGCCGCTCGGGGGGAAATAAACACCGGGGAGCTGTTTTTT. Encoded protein: CSAARGEINTGELFF.

This clonotype has a count of ten or more. The rearrangement uses TRBV28 and TRBJ2-5; D is ambiguous. The V and J ends lost 7 bases and 1 base respectively, with 7 bases between them. Germline V lookup: CDR1 MDHEN, CDR2 SYDVKM. The CDR3 runs 12 residues. The DNA for the CDR3 is TGTGCCAGCAAGCGCCCCCAAGAGACCCAGTACTTC. Translated, it gives CASKRPQETQYF.

This clonotype was found a few times. This chain uses TRBV5-1 with TRBJ2-4; the D gene is possibly TRBD2 (5 bases). The length of the CDR3 is 15 residues. CDR1 is SGHRS and CDR2 is YFSETQ in the germline V gene. V dropped 1 base and J dropped 6 bases, with 14 bases sitting between them. Written as DNA, the CDR3 is TGCGCCAGCAGCTTGACCTCGGACGGACTAAACATTCAGTACTTC. Its translation: CASSLTSDGLNIQYF.

This clonotype was found many times. V is TRBV5-1 and J is TRBJ2-7, with 12 bases lining up with TRBD2. Germline trimming cut 7 bases from V and 4 bases from J; bases unmatched to any gene: 18. The CDR3 runs to 18 residues. Germline V gene sequence: CDR1 SGHRS, CDR2 YFSETQ. As DNA, the CDR3 is TGCGCCAGCGGCTCAGGACTAGCGGGAAAGGGTAGAGAGTACGAGCAGTACTTC. Translating it yields CASGSGLAGKGREYEQYF.

This clonotype was seen a handful of times. This chain links TRBV28 with TRBJ2-7; 8 bases match TRBD1. The germline V gene has CDR1 MDHEN and CDR2 SYDVKM. The CDR3 has 15 residues. The ends lost 3 bases at V and 1 base at J; junction bases unmatched: 5. The CDR3 DNA reads as TGTGCCAGCAGTTTTCAGAGACAGGGGTCCTACGAGCAGTACTTC. Encoded protein: CASSFQRQGSYEQYF. Supplemented by reference TRBV28 and TRBJ2-7, the full variable domain reads DVKVTQSSRYLVKRTGEKVFLECVQDMDHENMFWYRQDPGLGLRLIYFSYDVKMKEKGDIPEGYSVSREKKERFSLILESASTNQTSMYLCASSFQRQGSYEQYFGPGTRLTVT.

This clonotype was seen repeatedly, ten times or more. This chain connects TRBV30 to TRBJ2-7; TRBD2 agrees at 7 bases. Per the germline V gene, CDR1 is GTSNPN and CDR2 is SVGIG (reference sequence). This CDR3 is 14 amino acids long. The ends lost 0 bases at V and 0 bases at J; junction bases unmatched: 2. The CDR3 is CAWSVGGSSYEQYF. The DNA of the CDR3 is TGTGCCTGGAGTGTTGGCGGGAGCTCCTACGAGCAGTACTTC.

DNA of the CDR3: TGTGCCAGCAGTCCTCTATTGTCCGCCTACAATGAGCAGTTCTTC. It is translated as CASSPLLSAYNEQFF. This chain connects TRBV2 to TRBJ2-1; D remains unclear. CDR3 length: 15 residues. V was cut by 5 bases and J by 2 bases, with 13 bases left in between. Germline V gene data show CDR1 as SNHLY and CDR2 as FYNNEI.

This clonotype was counted ten times or more. The rearrangement joins TRBV6-1 to TRBJ2-5; possibly TRBD1 or TRBD2 for D (5 bases each). CDR1 and CDR2 from the germline V gene are MNHNS and SASEGT. The CDR3 covers 14 residues. Between the trimmed V and J ends, which lost 7 bases and 5 bases, there was a span of 17 bases. The CDR3 region has the DNA TGTGCCAGCACCGACAGCGGAGTGAGGGAGACCCAGTACTTC. Translation: CASTDSGVRETQYF.

This clonotype was observed many times. CDR3 coding DNA: TGTGCCAGCAGTTACAGGGGTAATGAAAAACTGTTTTTT. The encoded protein is CASSYRGNEKLFF. The chain links TRBV12-3 or TRBV12-4 to TRBJ1-4; 7 bases are a match to TRBD1. The CDR3 extends over 13 amino acids. The J segment lost 4 bases and the V segment lost 4 bases, leaving 0 bases of the junction unmatched.

This clonotype was observed a handful of times. The chain couples TRBV30 to TRBJ1-1; D might be TRBD1 (5 bases). This CDR3 is built from 12 residues. The germline V gene has CDR1 GTSNPN and CDR2 SVGIG (reference sequence). The V gene lost 0 bases and the J gene lost 6 bases, with 8 bases spanning the gap. The CDR3: CAWSVWGAEAFF. As DNA, the CDR3 is TGTGCCTGGAGTGTATGGGGGGCTGAAGCTTTCTTT.

The chain uses TRBV27 and TRBJ2-2; D may be TRBD1 (5 bases). The germline gives CDR1 MNHEY, CDR2 SMNVEV (reference sequence). The V end lost 2 bases, the J end lost 6 bases, and 10 bases lay between the germline ends. The CDR3 covers 14 residues. The CDR3 is CASSLLTGSGELFF. The DNA of the CDR3 is TGTGCCAGCAGTTTACTTACAGGTTCCGGGGAGCTGTTTTTT.

A remark on this clonotype: One end of the junction is discordant with germline, which a read error may explain. The CDR3 loop is CSAGDRGDEQFF. The DNA of the CDR3 is TGCAGTGCTGGAGATCGGGGGGATGAGCAGTTCTTC. V usage is TRBV20-1 and J usage is TRBJ2-1, with TRBD2 matching over 7 bases. Germline CDR1 DFQATT, CDR2 SNEGSKA (reference sequence). This CDR3 region has 12 residues.

This clonotype has only a few counts. This chain uses TRBV15 with TRBJ2-3; 7 bases fit TRBD2. This CDR3 is 16 amino acids long. Germline CDR1 is LNHNV and CDR2 is YYDKDF (reference sequence). Losses at the gene ends were 0 bases for V and 2 bases for J; bases not matched to a gene: 5. The DNA of the CDR3 is TGTGCCACCAGCAGAGAGGGAGCGGGGACCACAGATACGCAGTATTTT. Encoded protein: CATSREGAGTTDTQYF.

This clonotype turned up a few times. This chain uses TRBV29-1 with TRBJ2-3; 7 nucleotides line up with TRBD1. The length of the CDR3 is 13 residues. Germline CDR1 and CDR2: SQVTM and ANQGSEA. J gave up 1 base and V 3 bases, and 1 base lay outside the gene matches. This CDR3 reads CSVEGTGTDTQYF. The CDR3 DNA sequence: TGCAGCGTTGAGGGGACAGGCACAGATACGCAGTATTTT.

This clonotype was seen a handful of times. V and J are TRBV20-1 and TRBJ1-3; D is possibly TRBD1 (5 bases). Germline V gene lookup returns CDR1 DFQATT and CDR2 SNEGSKA (reference sequence). The V and J ends lost 3 bases and 0 bases respectively, with 15 bases between them. The CDR3 covers 16 residues. The CDR3 nucleotides read TGCAGTGCTAGTATGAGTGTGGGGGGCTCTGGAAACACCATATATTTT. It yields the protein CSASMSVGGSGNTIYF.

This clonotype has only a few counts. The chain employs TRBV20-1 and TRBJ2-5, with D perhaps matching TRBD2 (5 bases). This CDR3 is built from 12 residues. CDR1 and CDR2 from the germline V gene are DFQATT and SNEGSKA (reference sequence). V dropped 6 bases and J dropped 2 bases, with 10 bases sitting between them. CDR3 residues: CSARTLQETQYF. The CDR3 region has the DNA TGCAGTGCAAGGACTTTACAAGAGACCCAGTACTTC.

The chain recombines TRBV5-4 with TRBJ2-1; maybe TRBD1 (5 bases). Germline-derived CDR1 and CDR2 are SGHNT and YYREEE (reference sequence). The CDR3 consists of 15 residues. Deletions cut 4 bases from V and 4 bases from J, with 15 bases between. The CDR3 bases are TGTGCCAGCAGCCCCAGGGCAGTGGCTTACAATGAGCAGTTCTTC. Translating gives CASSPRAVAYNEQFF.

The V gene is TRBV19, the J gene TRBJ2-3, with D possibly matching TRBD2 (5 bases). The CDR3 totals 14 residues. Germline V gene lookup returns CDR1 LNHDA and CDR2 SQIVND (reference sequence). The V and J ends lost 5 bases and 5 bases respectively, with 14 bases between them. The CDR3 DNA reads TGTGCCAGTAGTCCGGAACTAGGGCGAGATACGCAGTATTTT. This gives the protein CASSPELGRDTQYF.

There are many counts of this clonotype. J is TRBJ1-5 and V is TRBV18, with 7 bases lining up with TRBD1. Trimming at V came to 4 bases and at J to 3 bases, leaving 3 bases not matched to a gene. The CDR3 sequence is 14 residues long. From germline, CDR1 is KGHSH and CDR2 LQKENI. The DNA for the CDR3 is TGTGCCAGCTCACGACAGGGTCTCAATCAGCCCCAGCATTTT. Its translation is CASSRQGLNQPQHF.